The T cell receptor beta chain under discussion was sequenced for a study of blood T cells in healthy people across ages. It was with a sample-barcoded 5' primer and a J-beta primer mix that a second PCR of about 6 to 12 cycles was run. One entry per CDR3 protein results from TCRdb running MiXCR on the 5' RACE reads. The table lists about 510,000 distinct CDR3 sequences, 25% to 35% of them singletons. In germline, CDR1 is LNHDA, CDR2 SQIVND (reference sequence). The CDR3 is made up of 15 amino acids. V shed 3 bases and J shed 5 bases, with 16 bases lying between them. The data also belong to a second study, concerning T cells of mothers and their children.

This clonotype was sampled from a boy aged 2 to 9 in good health. Material: blood. The genes are TRBV19 and TRBJ2-5; D unclear. The CDR3 is CASSIARPGRETQYF. DNA for the CDR3: TGTGCCAGTAGTATCGCCCGGCCCGGCAGGGAGACCCAGTACTTC.